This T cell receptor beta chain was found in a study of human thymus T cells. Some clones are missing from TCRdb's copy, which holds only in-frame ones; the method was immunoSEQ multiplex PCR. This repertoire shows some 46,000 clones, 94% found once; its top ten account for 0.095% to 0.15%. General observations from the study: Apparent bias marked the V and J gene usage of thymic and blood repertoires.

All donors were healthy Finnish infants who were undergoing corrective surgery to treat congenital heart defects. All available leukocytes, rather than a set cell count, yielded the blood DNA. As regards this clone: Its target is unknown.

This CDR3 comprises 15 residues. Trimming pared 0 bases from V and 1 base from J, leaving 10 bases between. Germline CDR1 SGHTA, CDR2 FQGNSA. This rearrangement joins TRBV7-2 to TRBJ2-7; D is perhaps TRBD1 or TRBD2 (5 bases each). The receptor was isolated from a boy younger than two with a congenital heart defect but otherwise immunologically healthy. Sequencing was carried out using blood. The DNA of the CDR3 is TGTGCCAGCAGCTTAGCCGGGACGGTTTCCTACGAGCAGTACTTC. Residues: CASSLAGTVSYEQYF.